One sample yielded the 30 T cell receptor beta chains listed below, sequenced in a study of blood T cell repertoires in COVID-19. Profiling relied on immunoSEQ multiplex PCR, and the TCRdb table lists in-frame clones only, not all of them. The data hold about 300,000 clones, with 80% to 90% observed a single time. Sequencing was done on a sample of PBMCs or T cells enriched from blood (not recorded which). The source of these receptors is a woman younger than 30 who had recovered from COVID-19.

The V and J genes are TRBV5-1 and TRBJ1-2; 9 positions match TRBD1. J gave up 9 bases and V 0 bases, and 9 bases lay outside the gene matches. CDR1 is SGHRS, CDR2 YFSETQ, per germline. CDR3 length: 15 residues. The DNA of the CDR3 is TGCGCCAGCAGCTTGGGTGGGACAGGGATTTGGAGCTACACCTTC. The encoded protein is CASSLGGTGIWSYTF. Together with reference TRBV5-1 and TRBJ1-2, the CDR3 gives the full variable domain: KAGVTQTPRYLIKTRGQQVTLSCSPISGHRSVSWYQQTPGQGLQFLFEYFSETQRNKGNFPGRFSGRQFSNSRSEMNVSTLELGDSALYLCASSLGGTGIWSYTFGSGTRLTVV.

The genes are TRBV28 and TRBJ1-1; a possible D gene is TRBD1 (5 bases). This CDR3 contains 14 residues. Trimming shortened V by 1 base and J by 5 bases, and 11 bases separated the two germline ends. CDR1 MDHEN and CDR2 SYDVKM come from the germline V gene. CDR3 residues: CASSLSGVGTEAFF. The CDR3 DNA follows: TGTGCCAGCAGTTTATCGGGGGTAGGGACTGAAGCTTTCTTT.

The J gene is TRBJ2-1, the V gene TRBV7-9; D possibly corresponds to TRBD1 (6 bases). V was shortened by 0 bases and J by 5 bases, with 14 bases between the two germline ends. The CDR3 has 16 amino acids. Germline loops: CDR1 SEHNR, CDR2 FQNEAQ (reference sequence). The CDR3 DNA follows: TGTGCCAGCAGCTTAGCGGGGGCGCCAGAAGACAATGAGCAGTTCTTC. It translates to CASSLAGAPEDNEQFF.

V is TRBV10-3 and J is TRBJ2-7; possible D gene TRBD1, 5 bases. The V end lost 8 bases, the J end lost 0 bases, and 14 bases lay between the germline ends. This CDR3 has 14 amino acids. Germline assignment: CDR1 ENHRY and CDR2 SYGVKD. CDR3 sequence (DNA): TGTGCCATCGGAGACAGTACCCTCTCCTACGAGCAGTACTTC. This codes for CAIGDSTLSYEQYF.

This clone appeared once. The genes are TRBV5-1 and TRBJ2-2; TRBD2 agrees at 9 bases. Germline CDR1 and CDR2: SGHRS and YFSETQ. There are 15 residues in the CDR3. V shed 0 bases, J shed 7 bases, and the junction held 4 bases outside the gene matches. The CDR3 DNA reads as TGCGCCAGCAGCTTGGGTAGCGGGAGCAGCGGGGAGCTGTTTTTT. Protein sequence: CASSLGSGSSGELFF.

The CDR3 region has the DNA TGTGCCAGCAGCCCCATCCTAAATGAGCAGTTCTTC. As protein: CASSPILNEQFF. The rearrangement uses TRBV7-9 and TRBJ2-1, with D uncertain. V dropped 5 bases and J dropped 7 bases, with 9 bases sitting between them. The germline CDR1 and CDR2 sequences are SEHNR and FQNEAQ (reference sequence). The CDR3 runs to 12 residues. The entire variable domain, with the rest obtained from reference TRBV7-9 and TRBJ2-1, is as follows: DTGVSQNPRHKITKRGQNVTFRCDPISEHNRLYWYRQTLGQGPEFLTYFQNEAQLEKSRLLSDRFSAERPKGSFSTLEIQRTEQGDSAMYLCASSPILNEQFFGPGTRLTVL.

The chain has TRBV5-1 and TRBJ2-7; a weak D match, TRBD2 (5 bases). Trimming took 2 bases from V and 2 from J, leaving 14 bases between them. In germline, CDR1 is SGHRS, CDR2 YFSETQ. This CDR3 is 15 amino acids long. CDR3: CASSFLGAETYEQYF. The CDR3, as DNA: TGCGCCAGCAGCTTTCTGGGAGCAGAAACCTACGAGCAGTACTTC.

The chain carries TRBV7-7 and TRBJ2-1; 9 positions match TRBD1. The length of the CDR3 is 14 residues. Germline V gene lookup returns CDR1 SSHAT and CDR2 FNYEAQ (reference sequence). J was trimmed by 5 bases and V by 5 bases; bases with no gene match: 4. CDR3 in amino acids: CASSRGQGNNEQFF. CDR3 DNA: TGTGCCAGCAGCCGGGGACAGGGTAACAATGAGCAGTTCTTC.

V is TRBV5-6 and J is TRBJ1-6, with D perhaps matching TRBD1 (5 bases). Germline lookup yields CDR1 SGHDT and CDR2 YYEEEE. CDR3 size: 16 residues. The ends were cut back, 1 base at V and 8 bases at J, with 16 bases in the middle. The CDR3 DNA reads TGTGCCAGCAGCTTGAGGGTAACAGGAGTGGATTCACCCCTCCACTTT. Amino acid sequence: CASSLRVTGVDSPLHF.

J is TRBJ2-5 and V is TRBV6-5; D may be TRBD2 (6 bases). This CDR3 is built from 16 residues. Trimming took off 2 bases at V and 1 base at J, with 14 bases between the two ends. Germline V gives CDR1 MNHEY, CDR2 SVGAGI. CDR3 residues: CASSYAAGPSQETQYF. The CDR3 DNA reads TGTGCCAGCAGTTACGCGGCGGGGCCGTCCCAAGAGACCCAGTACTTC.

In regard to this clone: One end of the junction fails to match germline, which may point to a read error. The genes are TRBV7-2 and TRBJ2-2; 12 bases are shared with TRBD2. The CDR3 is 14 residues long. Per germline, CDR1 SGHTA and CDR2 FQGNSA. The CDR3 protein is CASSLAGGPGELFF. CDR3 bases: TGTGCCAGCAGCCTAGCGGGAGGGCCCGGGGAGCTGTTTTTT.

The chain recombines TRBV24-1 with TRBJ2-5, with 8 bases identical to TRBD1. CDR1 KGHDR and CDR2 SFDVKD come from the germline V gene. The V segment lost 3 bases and the J segment 4 bases; nucleotides outside the gene matches: 6. This CDR3 is 15 amino acids long. The CDR3 nucleotides are TGTGCCACCAGTGATGAATGGACAGGGAGAGAGACCCAGTACTTC. Its translation: CATSDEWTGRETQYF.

This clone occurred a few times. V and J are TRBV30 and TRBJ1-1; no firm D call. The CDR3 has 15 residues. The V end was cut by 0 bases, the J end by 4 bases, with 15 bases between. Germline-derived CDR1 and CDR2 are GTSNPN and SVGIG (reference sequence). The chain's CDR3 is CAWSVLKTRGTEAFF. The CDR3 nucleotides are TGTGCCTGGAGTGTACTGAAAACTCGGGGCACTGAAGCTTTCTTT.

V gene TRBV6-5 combines with J gene TRBJ2-7; 8 nucleotides align to TRBD1. This CDR3 region has 16 residues. The V gene end was trimmed by 4 bases and the J gene end by 5 bases; junction bases not matched to a gene: 13. CDR1 MNHEY and CDR2 SVGAGI come from the germline V gene. CDR3 region: CASSWTMTGAIHEQYF. The CDR3 bases are TGTGCCAGCAGTTGGACCATGACAGGGGCCATCCACGAGCAGTACTTC.

The chain uses TRBV6-5 and TRBJ2-3, with D maybe TRBD2 (6 bases). V lost 6 bases, J lost 6 bases, and 10 bases lay in between. The CDR3 has 12 amino acids. The germline V gene has CDR1 MNHEY and CDR2 SVGAGI. The CDR3 spells CASSRERDTQYF. For the CDR3, the DNA is TGTGCCAGCAGCCGGGAGAGGGATACGCAGTATTTT.

The V gene is TRBV9, the J gene TRBJ2-7; 7 nucleotides match TRBD1. The CDR3 covers 14 residues. Germline V gives CDR1 SGDLS, CDR2 YYNGEE. V was pared by 3 bases and J by 2 bases, with 5 bases of the junction left unmatched. The CDR3 spells CASSGDRAPYEQYF. The CDR3 DNA sequence: TGTGCCAGCAGCGGAGACAGGGCCCCCTACGAGCAGTACTTC.

The chain recombines TRBV7-9 with TRBJ1-1, with D perhaps TRBD1 (5 bases). The CDR3 covers 13 residues. Trimming removed 6 bases from V and 4 bases from J, with 12 bases in between. Looked up from germline, CDR1 is SEHNR and CDR2 is FQNEAQ (reference sequence). In nucleotides, the CDR3 is TGTGCCAGCAGGGAAGGGGCGCTCACTGAAGCTTTCTTT. This codes for CASREGALTEAFF. Variable domain in full (rest from reference TRBV7-9 and TRBJ1-1): DTGVSQNPRHKITKRGQNVTFRCDPISEHNRLYWYRQTLGQGPEFLTYFQNEAQLEKSRLLSDRFSAERPKGSFSTLEIQRTEQGDSAMYLCASREGALTEAFFGQGTRLTVV.

CDR3 coding DNA: TGTGCCAGCAGCCTCCGGGACAGAACCTACGAGCAGTACTTC. Encoded protein: CASSLRDRTYEQYF. The chain recombines TRBV7-8 with TRBJ2-7; TRBD1 matches 7 bases. In germline, CDR1 is SGHVS, CDR2 FQNEAQ. The CDR3 length is 14 residues. J was trimmed by 2 bases and V by 5 bases; bases with no gene match: 6.

CDR3 nucleotide sequence: TGTGCCAGCAGCTTAGCGGTATGGGGGGGGACGGGCAATGAGCAGTTCTTC. This encodes CASSLAVWGGTGNEQFF. The chain carries TRBV13 and TRBJ2-1, with 7 bases that match TRBD2. Per the germline V gene, CDR1 is PRHDT and CDR2 is FYEKMQ (reference sequence). V was pared by 1 base and J by 6 bases, with 12 bases of the junction left unmatched. This CDR3 contains 17 residues. The entire variable domain, with the rest obtained from reference TRBV13 and TRBJ2-1, is as follows: AAGVIQSPRHLIKEKRETATLKCYPIPRHDTVYWYQQGPGQDPQFLISFYEKMQSDKGSIPDRFSAQQFSDYHSELNMSSLELGDSALYFCASSLAVWGGTGNEQFFGPGTRLTVL.

Comments on this clone: The junction differs from germline at one of its ends, possibly a read error. CDR3 DNA sequence: TGTGCCAGCAGCTCGGCCGAGACTACATCTTTC. As protein: CASSSAETTSF. V gene TRBV7-9 combines with J gene TRBJ1-2; D remains ambiguous. There are 11 residues in the CDR3. The germline gives CDR1 SEHNR, CDR2 FQNEAQ (reference sequence).

The chain combines TRBV5-1 with TRBJ2-4; 8 bases fit TRBD1. CDR3 length equals 15 residues. After removal of 0 bases from V and 6 bases from J, the junction contained 5 bases not matched to a gene. Germline V gives CDR1 SGHRS, CDR2 YFSETQ. Here the CDR3 reads CASSLDGQGPNIQYF. CDR3 DNA: TGCGCCAGCAGCTTGGACGGACAGGGACCAAACATTCAGTACTTC.

This clone was detected a few times. This sequence joins TRBV10-3 and TRBJ2-1; 10 positions agree with TRBD1. The junction had 8 bases not matched to a gene; V was cut back by 1 base and J by 8 bases. The CDR3 loop spans 16 amino acids. The germline gives CDR1 ENHRY, CDR2 SYGVKD. CDR3 DNA sequence: TGTGCCATCAGTGAGTTGGCCGGGACAGGGGACGATGAGCAGTTCTTC. It translates to CAISELAGTGDDEQFF.

The chain combines TRBV29-1 with TRBJ2-1; 10 bases align to TRBD2. V trimming: 2 bases; J trimming: 8 bases; junction bases outside the gene matches: 3. Germline V CDR1 and CDR2: SQVTM, ANQGSEA. The length of the CDR3 is 13 residues. The CDR3 spells CSVEPLAGDEQFF. CDR3 bases: TGCAGCGTTGAACCCCTAGCGGGAGATGAGCAGTTCTTC.

The chain employs TRBV2 and TRBJ1-5; D unresolved. V was clipped by 3 bases and J by 4 bases, with 7 bases between them. Germline V gene sequence: CDR1 SNHLY, CDR2 FYNNEI. CDR3 length: 13 amino acids. CDR3 residues: CASSDSVNQPQHF. The CDR3 nucleotides read TGTGCCAGCAGTGACAGCGTTAATCAGCCCCAGCATTTT.

This clone appeared a single time. The rearrangement uses TRBV6-4 and TRBJ1-1; D ambiguous. Germline loops: CDR1 MRHNA, CDR2 SNTAGT. CDR3 length: 15 amino acids. Trimming took off 2 bases at V and 3 bases at J, with 13 bases between the two ends. CDR3 region: CASSDGPGKYTEAFF. Here the CDR3 DNA reads TGTGCCAGCAGTGACGGTCCGGGAAAATACACTGAAGCTTTCTTT.

The chain uses TRBV5-1 and TRBJ2-2; 12 nucleotides agree with TRBD1. With V trimmed by 0 bases and J by 6 bases, 12 bases remained unmatched. Looked up from germline, CDR1 is SGHRS and CDR2 is YFSETQ. The CDR3 has 19 amino acids. CDR3 residues: CASSLAELTGQGASGELFF. For the CDR3, the DNA is TGCGCCAGCAGCTTGGCCGAACTTACGGGACAGGGGGCATCCGGGGAGCTGTTTTTT.

This chain joins TRBV6-6 and TRBJ2-2, with TRBD2 matching over 13 bases. Unmatched junction bases numbered 15, after V lost 6 bases and J lost 2 bases. Germline V gives CDR1 MNHNY, CDR2 SVGAGI (reference sequence). The CDR3 is 20 amino acids. CDR3 region: CASSTTGTSGIVGNTGELFF. CDR3 nucleotide sequence: TGTGCCAGCAGCACCACCGGGACTAGCGGGATAGTGGGCAACACCGGGGAGCTGTTTTTT.

The CDR3 is CASSYYRGNQPQHF. The CDR3 DNA reads TGTGCCAGCAGTTACTACAGGGGGAATCAGCCCCAGCATTTT. The chain combines TRBV6-5 with TRBJ1-5; the match to TRBD1 covers 8 bases. Unmatched junction bases numbered 0, after V lost 1 base and J lost 4 bases. The CDR3 runs 14 residues. Germline-derived CDR1 and CDR2 are MNHEY and SVGAGI.

This rearrangement joins TRBV27 to TRBJ1-2, with 9 nucleotides matching TRBD1. The germline CDR1 and CDR2 sequences are MNHEY and SMNVEV (reference sequence). V gave up 4 bases and J gave up 6 bases; unmatched junction bases: 6. This CDR3 region has 14 residues. The CDR3 DNA reads as TGTGCCAGCAGTTACCGGGACAGGGAGGATGGCTACACCTTC. Translated: CASSYRDREDGYTF.

V usage is TRBV29-1 and J usage is TRBJ2-5, with TRBD2 matching 16 bases. Looked up from germline, CDR1 is SQVTM and CDR2 is ANQGSEA. This CDR3 is built from 16 residues. Losses at the gene ends were 6 bases for V and 4 bases for J; bases not matched to a gene: 8. The CDR3 coding sequence is TGCAGCGTCACCGGGACTAGCGGGAGGGCCGGAGAGACCCAGTACTTC. This codes for CSVTGTSGRAGETQYF.